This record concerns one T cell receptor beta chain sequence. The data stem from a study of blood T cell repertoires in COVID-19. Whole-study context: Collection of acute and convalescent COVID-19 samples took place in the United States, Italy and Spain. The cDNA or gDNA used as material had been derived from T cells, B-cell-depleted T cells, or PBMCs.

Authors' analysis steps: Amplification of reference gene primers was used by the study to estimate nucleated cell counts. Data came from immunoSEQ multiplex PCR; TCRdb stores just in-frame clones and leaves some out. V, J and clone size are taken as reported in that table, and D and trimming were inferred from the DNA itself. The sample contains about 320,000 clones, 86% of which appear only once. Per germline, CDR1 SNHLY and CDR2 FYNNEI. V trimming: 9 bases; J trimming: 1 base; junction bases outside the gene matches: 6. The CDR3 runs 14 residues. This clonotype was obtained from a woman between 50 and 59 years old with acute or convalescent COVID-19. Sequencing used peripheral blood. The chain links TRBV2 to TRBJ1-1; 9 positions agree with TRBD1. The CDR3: CASLPGQGNTEAFF. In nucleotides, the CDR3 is TGTGCCAGTCTTCCGGGACAGGGGAACACTGAAGCTTTCTTT.